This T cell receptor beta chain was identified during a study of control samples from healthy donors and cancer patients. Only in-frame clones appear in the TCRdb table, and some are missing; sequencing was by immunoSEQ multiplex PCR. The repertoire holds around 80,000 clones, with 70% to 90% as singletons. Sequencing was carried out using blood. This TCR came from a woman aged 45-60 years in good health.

DNA for the CDR3: TGTGCCAGTAGGGCGGGACAGGGTGAAGCTTTCTTT. This gives the protein CASRAGQGEAFF. This rearrangement joins TRBV19 to TRBJ1-1, with 9 positions matching TRBD1. Trimming removed 6 bases from V and 7 bases from J; junction bases left unmatched: 3. The CDR3 loop spans 12 amino acids. The V gene's germline CDR1 is LNHDA and CDR2 SQIVND (reference sequence).